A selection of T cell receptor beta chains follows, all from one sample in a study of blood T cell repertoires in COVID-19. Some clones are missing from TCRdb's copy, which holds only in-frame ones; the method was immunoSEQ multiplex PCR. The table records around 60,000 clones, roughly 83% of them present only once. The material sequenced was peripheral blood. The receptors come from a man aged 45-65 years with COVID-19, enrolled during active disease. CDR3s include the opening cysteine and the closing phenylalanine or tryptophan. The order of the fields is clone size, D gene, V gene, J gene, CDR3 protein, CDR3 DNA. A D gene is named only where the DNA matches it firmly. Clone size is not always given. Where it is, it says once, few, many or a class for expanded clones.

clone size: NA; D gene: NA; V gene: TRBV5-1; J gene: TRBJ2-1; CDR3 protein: CASASPRNEQFF; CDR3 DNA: TGCGCCAGCGCTAGCCCCCGGAATGAGCAGTTCTTC
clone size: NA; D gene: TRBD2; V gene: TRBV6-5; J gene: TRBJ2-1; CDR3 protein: CASTKLAGGANEQFF; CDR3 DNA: TGTGCCAGCACTAAACTAGCGGGAGGGGCCAATGAGCAGTTCTTC
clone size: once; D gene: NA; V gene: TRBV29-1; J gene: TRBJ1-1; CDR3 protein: CSVDPGATEAFF; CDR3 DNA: TGCAGCGTTGACCCAGGGGCCACTGAAGCTTTCTTT
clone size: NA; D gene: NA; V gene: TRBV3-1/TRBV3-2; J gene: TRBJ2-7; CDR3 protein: CASSQDRTLPSGEQYF; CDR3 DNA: TGTGCCAGCAGCCAAGATAGAACCCTTCCTTCCGGCGAGCAGTACTTC
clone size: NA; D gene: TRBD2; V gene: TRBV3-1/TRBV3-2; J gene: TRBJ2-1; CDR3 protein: CASSQTSGRNNEQFF; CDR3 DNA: TGTGCCAGCAGCCAAACTAGCGGGAGAAACAATGAGCAGTTCTTC
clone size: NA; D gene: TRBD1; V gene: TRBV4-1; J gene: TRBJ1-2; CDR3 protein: CASSPVPGTDDIYGYTF; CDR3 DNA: TGCGCCAGCAGCCCAGTACCCGGGACAGATGATATCTATGGCTACACCTTC
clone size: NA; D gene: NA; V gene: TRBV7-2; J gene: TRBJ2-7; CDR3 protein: CASSFGGEAYEQYF; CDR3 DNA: TGTGCCAGCAGCTTCGGAGGGGAGGCCTACGAGCAGTACTTC
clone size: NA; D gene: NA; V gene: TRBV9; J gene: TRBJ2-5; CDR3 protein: CASSVGPDQETQYF; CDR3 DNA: TGTGCCAGCAGCGTAGGGCCAGACCAAGAGACCCAGTACTTC
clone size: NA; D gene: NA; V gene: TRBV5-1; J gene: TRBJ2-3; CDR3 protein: CASSLGQVGATDTQYF; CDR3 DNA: TGCGCCAGCAGCTTGGGTCAGGTGGGCGCCACAGATACGCAGTATTTT
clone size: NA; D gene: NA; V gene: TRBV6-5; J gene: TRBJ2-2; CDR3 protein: CASREDSSNTGELFF; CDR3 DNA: TGTGCCAGCAGGGAGGACAGTTCGAACACCGGGGAGCTGTTTTTT
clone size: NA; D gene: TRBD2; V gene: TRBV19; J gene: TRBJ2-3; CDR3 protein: CASTLGGADTQYF; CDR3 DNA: TGTGCCAGTACCCTTGGGGGGGCAGATACGCAGTATTTT
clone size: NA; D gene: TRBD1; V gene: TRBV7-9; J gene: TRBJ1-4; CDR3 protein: CASSDPRTGGEKLFF; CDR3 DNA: TGTGCCAGCAGCGACCCCCGGACAGGGGGTGAAAAACTGTTTTTT
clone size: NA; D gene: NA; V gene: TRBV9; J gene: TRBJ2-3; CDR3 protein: CASSGPGTPSTDTQYF; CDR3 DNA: TGTGCCAGCAGCGGCCCCGGGACACCTAGCACAGATACGCAGTATTTT
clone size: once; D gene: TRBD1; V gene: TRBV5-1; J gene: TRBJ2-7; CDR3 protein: CASSLAGTGGDEQYF; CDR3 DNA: TGCGCCAGCAGCTTGGCCGGGACAGGGGGCGACGAGCAGTACTTC
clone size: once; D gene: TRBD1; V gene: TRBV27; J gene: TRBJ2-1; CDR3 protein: CASRTGTGYNEQFF; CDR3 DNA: TGTGCCAGCCGTACCGGGACAGGGTACAATGAGCAGTTCTTC
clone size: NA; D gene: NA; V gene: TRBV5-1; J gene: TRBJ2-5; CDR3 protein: CASSLRGLYQETQYF; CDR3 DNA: TGCGCCAGCAGCCTCCGAGGTTTGTACCAAGAGACCCAGTACTTC
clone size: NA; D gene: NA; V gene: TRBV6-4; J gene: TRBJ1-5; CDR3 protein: CASSVAAGSNQPQHF; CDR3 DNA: TGTGCCAGCAGTGTAGCGGCGGGGAGCAATCAGCCCCAGCATTTT
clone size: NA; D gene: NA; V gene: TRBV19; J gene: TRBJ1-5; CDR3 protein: CASSIDQGTFSNQPQHF; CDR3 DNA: TGTGCCAGTAGTATAGATCAGGGGACCTTTAGCAATCAGCCCCAGCATTTT
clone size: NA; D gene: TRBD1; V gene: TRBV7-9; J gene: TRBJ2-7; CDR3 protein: CASSFGTGSYEQYF; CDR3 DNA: TGTGCCAGCAGCTTCGGGACAGGGTCCTACGAGCAGTACTTC
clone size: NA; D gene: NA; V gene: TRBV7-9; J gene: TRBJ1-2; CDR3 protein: CASSLRGTGGGYTF; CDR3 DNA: TGTGCCAGCAGCTTACGAGGAACAGGCGGTGGCTACACCTTC
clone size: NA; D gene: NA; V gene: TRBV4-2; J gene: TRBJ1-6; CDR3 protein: CASSQEAGDSPLHF; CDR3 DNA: TGTGCCAGCAGCCAGGAGGCTGGGGATTCACCCCTCCACTTT
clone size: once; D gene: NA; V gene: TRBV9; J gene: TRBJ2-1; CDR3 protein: CASSVATAAAEQFF; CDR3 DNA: TGTGCCAGCAGCGTAGCTACTGCGGCTGCTGAGCAGTTCTTC
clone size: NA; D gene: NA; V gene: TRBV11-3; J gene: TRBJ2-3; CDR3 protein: CASSLSRKGGTDTQYF; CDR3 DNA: TGTGCCAGCAGCTTATCCAGGAAAGGCGGCACAGATACGCAGTATTTT
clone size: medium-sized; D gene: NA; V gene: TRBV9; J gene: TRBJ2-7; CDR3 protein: CASSVGAGPQEQYF; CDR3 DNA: TGTGCCAGCAGCGTAGGGGCGGGGCCCCAGGAGCAGTACTTC
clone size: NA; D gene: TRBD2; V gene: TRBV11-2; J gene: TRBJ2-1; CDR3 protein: CASSRSGSTYNEQFF; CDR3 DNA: TGTGCCAGCAGCCGCAGCGGGAGCACCTACAATGAGCAGTTCTTC
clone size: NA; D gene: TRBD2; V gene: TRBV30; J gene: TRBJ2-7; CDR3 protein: CAWSTSGRRNEQYF; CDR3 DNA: TGTGCCTGGAGTACAAGCGGGAGGCGGAACGAGCAGTACTTC
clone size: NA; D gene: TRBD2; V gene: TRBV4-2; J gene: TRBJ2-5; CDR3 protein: CASSQYRASGSRQETQYF; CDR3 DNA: TGTGCCAGCAGCCAATATCGAGCTAGCGGGAGTCGCCAAGAGACCCAGTACTTC
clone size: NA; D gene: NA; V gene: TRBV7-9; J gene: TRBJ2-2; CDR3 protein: CASSLTAVWELFF; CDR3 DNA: TGTGCCAGCAGCCTTACGGCGGTTTGGGAGCTGTTTTTT
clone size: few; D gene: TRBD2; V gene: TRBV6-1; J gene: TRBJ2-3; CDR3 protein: CASSDTLAATDTQYF; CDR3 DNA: TGTGCCAGCAGTGACACACTAGCGGCCACAGATACGCAGTATTTT
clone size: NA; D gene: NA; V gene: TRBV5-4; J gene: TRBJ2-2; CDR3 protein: CASSLGSGGRKTGELFF; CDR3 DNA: TGTGCCAGCAGCTTGGGAAGTGGTGGGAGAAAGACCGGGGAGCTGTTTTTT
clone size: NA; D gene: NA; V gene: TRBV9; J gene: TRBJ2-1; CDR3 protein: CASSVGPLASSYNEQFF; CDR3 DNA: TGTGCCAGCAGCGTAGGGCCCCTAGCGAGTTCCTACAATGAGCAGTTCTTC
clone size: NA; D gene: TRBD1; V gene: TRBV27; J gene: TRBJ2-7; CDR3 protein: CASTRTGGPYEQYF; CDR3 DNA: TGTGCCAGCACCCGGACAGGGGGCCCCTACGAGCAGTACTTC
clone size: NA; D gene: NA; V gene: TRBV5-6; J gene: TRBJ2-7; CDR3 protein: CASSLAGSSYEQYF; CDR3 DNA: TGTGCCAGCAGCTTGGCAGGGTCCTCCTACGAGCAGTACTTC
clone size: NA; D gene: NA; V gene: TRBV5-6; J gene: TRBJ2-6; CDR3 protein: CASNAPGRDSGANVLTF; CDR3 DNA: TGTGCCAGCAACGCACCGGGAAGGGACTCTGGGGCCAACGTCCTGACTTTC
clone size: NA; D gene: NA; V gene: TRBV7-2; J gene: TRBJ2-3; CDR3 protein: CASSMWGLAVTDTQYF; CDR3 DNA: TGTGCCAGCAGCATGTGGGGATTAGCGGTGACAGATACGCAGTATTTT
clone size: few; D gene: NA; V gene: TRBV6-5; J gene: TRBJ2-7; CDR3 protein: CASSQDPTGSEQYF; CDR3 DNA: TGTGCCAGCAGCCAAGACCCCACGGGGTCCGAGCAGTACTTC
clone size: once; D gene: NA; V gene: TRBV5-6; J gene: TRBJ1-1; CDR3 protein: CASTTANTEAFF; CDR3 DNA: TGTGCCAGCACTACAGCGAACACTGAAGCTTTCTTT
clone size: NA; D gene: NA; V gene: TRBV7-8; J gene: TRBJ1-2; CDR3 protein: CASSLADKSYGYTF; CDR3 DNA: TGTGCCAGCAGCTTAGCGGACAAGTCCTATGGCTACACCTTC
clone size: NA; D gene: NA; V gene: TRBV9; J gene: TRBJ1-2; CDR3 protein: CASKGEGPF; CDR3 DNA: TGTGCCAGCAAGGGCGAGGGCCCCTTC
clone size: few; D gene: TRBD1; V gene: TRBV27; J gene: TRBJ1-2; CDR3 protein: CASSSPGTGNRGYTF; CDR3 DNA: TGTGCCAGCAGTTCCCCCGGGACAGGGAACCGTGGCTACACCTTC
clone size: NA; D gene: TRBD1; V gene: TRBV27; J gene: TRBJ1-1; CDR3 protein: CASSEGADTEAFF; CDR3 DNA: TGTGCCAGCAGTGAGGGGGCTGACACTGAAGCTTTCTTT
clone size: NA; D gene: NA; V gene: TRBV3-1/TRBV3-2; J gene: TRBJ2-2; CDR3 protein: CASSPGFRELFF; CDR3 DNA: TGTGCCAGCAGCCCGGGGTTCCGGGAGCTGTTTTTT
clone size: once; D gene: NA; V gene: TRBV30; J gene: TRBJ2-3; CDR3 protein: CAWSRGGATDTDTQYF; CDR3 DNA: TGTGCCTGGAGTAGGGGCGGAGCGACCGACACAGATACGCAGTATTTT
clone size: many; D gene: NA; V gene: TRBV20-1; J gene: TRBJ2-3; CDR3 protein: CSAPGDTQYF; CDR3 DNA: TGCAGTGCCCCCGGAGATACGCAGTATTTT
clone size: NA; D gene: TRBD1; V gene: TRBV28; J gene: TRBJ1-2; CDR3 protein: CASTVGTLTGLNGYTF; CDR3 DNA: TGTGCCAGCACCGTGGGGACCCTGACAGGGTTAAATGGCTACACCTTC
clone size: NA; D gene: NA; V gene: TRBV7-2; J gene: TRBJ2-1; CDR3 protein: CASSLTPSEGGEQFF; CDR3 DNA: TGTGCCAGCAGCTTAACCCCAAGCGAGGGGGGGGAGCAGTTCTTC
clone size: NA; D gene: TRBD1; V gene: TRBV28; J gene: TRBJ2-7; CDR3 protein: CASSTLRQGATYEQYF; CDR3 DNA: TGTGCCAGCAGTACCCTCCGACAGGGGGCCACCTACGAGCAGTACTTC
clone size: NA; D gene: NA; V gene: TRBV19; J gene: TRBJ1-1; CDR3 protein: CASMGHTEAFF; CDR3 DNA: TGTGCCAGTATGGGGCACACTGAAGCTTTCTTT
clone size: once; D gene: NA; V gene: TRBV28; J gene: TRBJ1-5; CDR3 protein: CASSPQTGLFNQPQHF; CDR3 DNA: TGTGCCAGCAGTCCCCAGACAGGCCTGTTCAATCAGCCCCAGCATTTT
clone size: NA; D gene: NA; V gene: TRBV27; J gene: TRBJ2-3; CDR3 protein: CASSGGSPPTDTQYF; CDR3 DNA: TGTGCCAGCAGTGGCGGCAGCCCTCCCACAGATACGCAGTATTTT